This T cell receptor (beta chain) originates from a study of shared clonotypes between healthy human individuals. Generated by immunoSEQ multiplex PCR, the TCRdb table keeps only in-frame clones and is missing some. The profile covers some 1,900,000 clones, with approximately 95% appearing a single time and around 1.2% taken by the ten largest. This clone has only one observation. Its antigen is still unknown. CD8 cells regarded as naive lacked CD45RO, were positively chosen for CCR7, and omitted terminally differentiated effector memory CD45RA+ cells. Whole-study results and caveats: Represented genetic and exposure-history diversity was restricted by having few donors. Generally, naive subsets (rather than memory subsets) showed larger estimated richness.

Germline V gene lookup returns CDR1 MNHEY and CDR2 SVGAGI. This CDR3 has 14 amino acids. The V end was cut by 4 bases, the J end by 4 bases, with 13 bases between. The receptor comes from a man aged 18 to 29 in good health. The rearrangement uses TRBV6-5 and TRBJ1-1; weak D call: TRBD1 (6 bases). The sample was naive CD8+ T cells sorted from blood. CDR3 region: CASSSFKGGTEAFF. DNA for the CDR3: TGTGCCAGCAGTTCATTTAAGGGGGGCACTGAAGCTTTCTTT.